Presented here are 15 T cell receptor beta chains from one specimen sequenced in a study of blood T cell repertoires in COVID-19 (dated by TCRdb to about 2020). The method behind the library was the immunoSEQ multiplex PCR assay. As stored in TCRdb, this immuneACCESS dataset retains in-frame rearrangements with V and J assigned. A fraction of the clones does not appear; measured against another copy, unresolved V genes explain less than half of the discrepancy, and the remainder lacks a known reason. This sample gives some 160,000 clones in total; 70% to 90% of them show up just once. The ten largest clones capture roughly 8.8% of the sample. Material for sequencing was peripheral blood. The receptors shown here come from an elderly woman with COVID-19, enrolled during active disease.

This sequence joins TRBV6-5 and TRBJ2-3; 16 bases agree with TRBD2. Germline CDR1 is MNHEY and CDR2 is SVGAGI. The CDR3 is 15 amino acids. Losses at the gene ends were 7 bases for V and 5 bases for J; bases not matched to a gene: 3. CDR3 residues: CASTGLAGGRDTQYF. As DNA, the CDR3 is TGTGCCAGCACGGGACTAGCGGGAGGGCGAGATACGCAGTATTTT.

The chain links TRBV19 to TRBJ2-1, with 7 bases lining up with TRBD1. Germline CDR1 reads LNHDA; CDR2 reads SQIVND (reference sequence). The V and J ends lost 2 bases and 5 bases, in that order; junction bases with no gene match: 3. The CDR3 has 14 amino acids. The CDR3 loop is CASSINRGDNEQFF. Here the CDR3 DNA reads TGTGCCAGTAGTATAAACAGGGGCGACAATGAGCAGTTCTTC.

CDR3: CASSPTGLAGYEQYF. The DNA for the CDR3 is TGTGCCAGCAGCCCAACGGGACTAGCGGGATACGAGCAGTACTTC. This rearrangement joins TRBV3-1 (or the pseudogene TRBV3-2) to TRBJ2-7; TRBD2 matches 13 bases. Germline V gene data show CDR1 as LGHDT and CDR2 as YNNKEL (reference sequence). V lost 4 bases and J lost 4; bases outside the gene matches: 4. The CDR3 extends over 15 amino acids.

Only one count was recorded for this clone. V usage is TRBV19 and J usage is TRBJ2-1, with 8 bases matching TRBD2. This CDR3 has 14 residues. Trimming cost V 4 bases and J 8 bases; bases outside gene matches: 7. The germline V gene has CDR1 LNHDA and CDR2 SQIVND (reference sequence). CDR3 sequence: CASSNSGARYEQFF. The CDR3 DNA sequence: TGTGCCAGTAGTAATAGCGGGGCTAGGTATGAGCAGTTCTTC.

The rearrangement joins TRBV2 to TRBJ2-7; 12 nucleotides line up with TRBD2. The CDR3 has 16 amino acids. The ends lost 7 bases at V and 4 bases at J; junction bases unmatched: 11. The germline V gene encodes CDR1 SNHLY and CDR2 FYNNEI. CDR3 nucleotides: TGTGCCAGCACAGGGACTAGCGGGTACTTGTCATACGAGCAGTACTTC. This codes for CASTGTSGYLSYEQYF.

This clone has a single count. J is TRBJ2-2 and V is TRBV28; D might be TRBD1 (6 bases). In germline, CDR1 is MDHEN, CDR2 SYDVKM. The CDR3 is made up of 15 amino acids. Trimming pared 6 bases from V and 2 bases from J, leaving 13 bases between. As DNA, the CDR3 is TGTGCCAGCAGGCCCGGGACACCTAACACCGGGGAGCTGTTTTTT. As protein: CASRPGTPNTGELFF.

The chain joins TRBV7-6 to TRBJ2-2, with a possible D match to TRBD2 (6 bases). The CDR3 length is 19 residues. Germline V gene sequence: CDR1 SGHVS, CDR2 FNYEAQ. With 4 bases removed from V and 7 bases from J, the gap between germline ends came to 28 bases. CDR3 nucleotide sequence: TGTGCCAGCAGCTCTATTAGTCCTAGCGCTTCCCCACGGGGCGGGGAGCTGTTTTTT. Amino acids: CASSSISPSASPRGGELFF.

The CDR3 DNA sequence: TGCAGCGTTGGGACAGGGGGCAGACCCCTCCACTTT. It translates to CSVGTGGRPLHF. The rearrangement links TRBV29-1 to TRBJ1-6; 11 positions match TRBD1. The J segment lost 12 bases and the V segment lost 4 bases, leaving 2 bases of the junction unmatched. The germline V gene encodes CDR1 SQVTM and CDR2 ANQGSEA. The CDR3 sequence is 12 residues long.

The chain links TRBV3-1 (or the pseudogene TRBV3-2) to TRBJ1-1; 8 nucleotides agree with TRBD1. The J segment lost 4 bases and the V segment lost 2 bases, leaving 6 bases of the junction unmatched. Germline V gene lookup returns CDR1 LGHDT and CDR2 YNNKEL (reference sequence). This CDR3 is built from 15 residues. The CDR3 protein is CASSQLGQGATEAFF. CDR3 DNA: TGTGCCAGCAGCCAATTGGGGCAGGGGGCCACTGAAGCTTTCTTT.

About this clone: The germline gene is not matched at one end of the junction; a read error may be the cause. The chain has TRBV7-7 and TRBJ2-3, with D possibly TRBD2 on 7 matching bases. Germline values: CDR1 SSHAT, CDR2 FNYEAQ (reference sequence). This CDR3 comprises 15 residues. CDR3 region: CASSLGGGGSDTQYF. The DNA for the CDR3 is TGTGCTAGCAGTCTAGGTGGCGGGGGCTCAGATACGCAGTATTTT. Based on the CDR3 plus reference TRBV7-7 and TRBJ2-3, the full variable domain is GAGVSQSPRYKVTKRGQDVTLRCDPISSHATLYWYQQALGQGPEFLTYFNYEAQPDKSGLPSDRFSAERPEGSISTLTIQRTEQRDSAMYRCASSLGGGGSDTQYFGPGTRLTVL.

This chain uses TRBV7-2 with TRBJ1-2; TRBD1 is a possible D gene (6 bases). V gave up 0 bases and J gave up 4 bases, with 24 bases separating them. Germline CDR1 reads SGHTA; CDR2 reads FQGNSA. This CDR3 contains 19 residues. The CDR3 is CASSLAHGRGGLSIYGYTF. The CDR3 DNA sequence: TGTGCCAGCAGCTTAGCCCATGGGAGGGGGGGACTATCAATCTATGGCTACACCTTC.

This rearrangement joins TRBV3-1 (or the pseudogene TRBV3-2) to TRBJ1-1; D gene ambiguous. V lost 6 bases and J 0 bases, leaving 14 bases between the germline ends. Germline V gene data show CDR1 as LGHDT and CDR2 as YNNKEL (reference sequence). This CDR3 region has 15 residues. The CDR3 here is CASSHMAGVNTEAFF. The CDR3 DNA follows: TGTGCCAGCAGTCACATGGCAGGTGTGAACACTGAAGCTTTCTTT.

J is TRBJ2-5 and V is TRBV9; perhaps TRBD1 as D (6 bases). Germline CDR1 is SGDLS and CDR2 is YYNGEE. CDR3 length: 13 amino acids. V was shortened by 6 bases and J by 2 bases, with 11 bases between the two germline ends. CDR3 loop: CASNSRGQETQYF. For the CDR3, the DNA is TGTGCCAGCAACTCTAGGGGGCAAGAGACCCAGTACTTC.

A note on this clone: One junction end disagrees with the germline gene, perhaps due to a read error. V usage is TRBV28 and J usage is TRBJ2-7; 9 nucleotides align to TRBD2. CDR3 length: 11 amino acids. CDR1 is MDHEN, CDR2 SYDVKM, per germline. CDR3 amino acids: CASSSSGRPTF. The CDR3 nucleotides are TGTGCCAGCAGTTCAAGCGGGAGGCCCACCTTC.

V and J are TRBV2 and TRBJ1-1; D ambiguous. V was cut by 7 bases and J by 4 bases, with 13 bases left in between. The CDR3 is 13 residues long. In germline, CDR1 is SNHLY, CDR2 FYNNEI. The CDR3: CASTTSPPTEAFF. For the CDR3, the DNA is TGTGCCAGCACTACCTCTCCCCCCACTGAAGCTTTCTTT.